This T cell receptor (beta chain) came from a study of cytomegalovirus exposure and HLA in healthy donors. Study-wide results and limits: Investigators reported 164 TCR beta chains as tied to cytomegalovirus. TCR beta V- and J-gene trimming, according to a later analysis, was linked to a missense DCLRE1C variant.

PCR was performed using 60 Vbeta and 13 Jbeta primers. Generated by immunoSEQ multiplex PCR, the TCRdb table keeps only in-frame clones and is missing some. The sample lists some 62,000 clones; about 90% were seen once. The V gene lost 2 bases and the J gene lost 3 bases, with 14 bases spanning the gap. The CDR3 sequence is 15 residues long. Germline CDR1 MNHEY, CDR2 SMNVEV (reference sequence). A note on this clone: Its target is not known.

The receptor's source is a man between 18 and 29 years old in good health and CMV-seronegative. The gene calls are TRBV27 and TRBJ2-7; unclear D gene. Sequencing was performed on PBMCs. DNA of the CDR3: TGTGCCAGCAGTTTACTCCCCACAGTTAACTACGAGCAGTACTTC. It specifies CASSLLPTVNYEQYF.